The 30 T cell receptor beta chains below all came from one sample that was sequenced in a study of shared T cell receptors in the human thymus. The assay was immunoSEQ multiplex PCR, and TCRdb's table has in-frame clones only and misses some. The table has about 380,000 clones, over 90% seen once. The sequencing input was thymocytes. Source of these receptors: a human donor.

This clone was found once. This chain's CDR3 is CASSPGTERQETQYF. The CDR3 DNA follows: TGTGCCAGCTCACCCGGGACAGAGCGTCAAGAGACCCAGTACTTC. The chain links TRBV18 to TRBJ2-5, with TRBD1 identical over 7 bases. This CDR3 comprises 15 residues. V lost 3 bases, J lost 2 bases, and 6 bases stayed unmatched. Germline V gene lookup returns CDR1 KGHSH and CDR2 LQKENI.

V and J are TRBV27 and TRBJ2-3, with D perhaps TRBD1 (6 bases). The germline V gene has CDR1 MNHEY and CDR2 SMNVEV (reference sequence). The CDR3 loop spans 20 amino acids. The V end was cut by 6 bases, the J end by 2 bases, with 30 bases between. The CDR3 region has the DNA TGTGCCAGCAGATCAATACAGGGTTTGAGTCTGGGTCCCCACACAGATACGCAGTATTTT. Residues: CASRSIQGLSLGPHTDTQYF.

V and J are TRBV4-3 and TRBJ2-5, with TRBD1 matching over 9 bases. The germline CDR1 and CDR2 sequences are LGHNA and YSLEER. V was clipped by 3 bases and J by 5 bases; unmatched bases: 7. CDR3 length: 15 residues. The CDR3 loop is CASSQLQGASETQYF. The CDR3 DNA follows: TGCGCCAGCAGCCAGTTACAGGGGGCAAGCGAGACCCAGTACTTC.

This chain uses TRBV6-1 with TRBJ2-1; 7 bases line up with TRBD2. This CDR3 has 16 amino acids. Germline V gene data show CDR1 as MNHNS and CDR2 as SASEGT. The J segment lost 8 bases and the V segment lost 2 bases, leaving 12 bases of the junction unmatched. CDR3 nucleotide sequence: TGTGCCAGCAGTGAATATGTGGGAGGGCCCTCTTATGAGCAGTTCTTC. Amino acids: CASSEYVGGPSYEQFF.

The rearrangement uses TRBV6-1 and TRBJ2-5, with no clear D. V lost 7 bases to trimming and J lost 1 base, with 13 bases between them. CDR1 is MNHNS, CDR2 SASEGT, per germline. The CDR3 runs 14 residues. The CDR3 DNA sequence: TGTGCCAGCACCCGAGGCACACTCCAAGAGACCCAGTACTTC. This translates into CASTRGTLQETQYF.

This clone showed up just once. V and J are TRBV6-1 and TRBJ1-5; TRBD1 might be the D (5 bases). This CDR3 contains 18 residues. The V end lost 3 bases, the J end lost 5 bases, and 23 bases lay between the germline ends. The V gene's germline CDR1 is MNHNS and CDR2 SASEGT. CDR3 nucleotide sequence: TGTGCCAGCAGTGAGGGGTGCGGCAGGGCGGAAGCCGATCAGCCCCAGCATTTT. Its translation: CASSEGCGRAEADQPQHF.

This clone was detected a few times. The rearrangement uses TRBV29-1 and TRBJ2-1; D uncertain. There are 11 residues in the CDR3. V lost 6 bases, J lost 4 bases, and 7 bases lay in between. CDR1 and CDR2 from the germline V gene are SQVTM and ANQGSEA. The CDR3 nucleotides read TGCAGCGTGGCCAGTTACAATGAGCAGTTCTTC. It codes for CSVASYNEQFF.

The rearrangement links TRBV4-1 to TRBJ2-3, with 8 bases that match TRBD2. CDR1 is MGHRA and CDR2 is YSYEKL in the germline V gene. The CDR3 is 16 residues long. The trim removed 4 bases at V and 4 bases at J, leaving 10 bases unmatched. This chain's CDR3 is CASSPREGGLADTQYF. CDR3 coding DNA: TGCGCCAGCAGCCCCCGGGAGGGAGGGTTGGCAGATACGCAGTATTTT.

The rearrangement links TRBV12-5 to TRBJ2-2; tentatively, D is TRBD1 (5 bases). Germline lookup yields CDR1 LGHNT and CDR2 FRNRAP. With 0 bases removed from V and 4 bases from J, the gap between germline ends came to 18 bases. The CDR3 extends over 18 amino acids. The CDR3 protein is CASGLVMKGHPSTGELFF. As DNA, the CDR3 is TGTGCTAGTGGTTTGGTAATGAAGGGGCATCCGAGCACCGGGGAGCTGTTTTTT.

This sequence joins TRBV30 and TRBJ2-7; no clear D. Germline-derived CDR1 and CDR2 are GTSNPN and SVGIG (reference sequence). CDR3 length: 14 residues. Trimming stripped 0 bases from V and 5 bases from J, with 14 bases between. Written as DNA, the CDR3 is TGTGCCTGGAGTGTACTTTTGTTCTTGGACGAGCAGTACTTC. Its protein product is CAWSVLLFLDEQYF.

The V call is TRBV29-1, the J call TRBJ2-2; 9 nucleotides match TRBD1. The CDR3 runs to 15 residues. Germline V gene data show CDR1 as SQVTM and CDR2 as ANQGSEA. The junction had 13 bases not matched to a gene; V was cut back by 6 bases and J by 8 bases. CDR3 nucleotide sequence: TGCAGCGTCCTCCGCCTGGGGACAGGGTCTGGGGAGCTGTTTTTT. This codes for CSVLRLGTGSGELFF.

The rearrangement uses TRBV28 and TRBJ2-5; D might be TRBD1 (6 bases). Trimming stripped 8 bases from V and 5 bases from J, with 15 bases between. CDR1 is MDHEN and CDR2 is SYDVKM in the germline V gene. This CDR3 has 13 residues. CDR3 loop: CASSRGCGETQYF. CDR3 sequence (DNA): TGTGCCAGCTCTAGGGGGTGTGGGGAGACCCAGTACTTC.

The chain carries TRBV4-3 and TRBJ2-4; 7 bases map to TRBD1. The CDR3 consists of 19 residues. Germline V lookup: CDR1 LGHNA, CDR2 YSLEER. J lost 0 bases, V lost 3 bases, and 14 bases had no gene match. The CDR3 DNA reads as TGCGCCAGCAGCCAGAACTCGACAGGGTATCTAAGAGCCAAAAACATTCAGTACTTC. The encoded protein is CASSQNSTGYLRAKNIQYF.

The chain combines TRBV11-3 with TRBJ1-5, with 10 bases identical to TRBD1. CDR1 is SGHNT, CDR2 YENEEA, per germline. The V and J ends lost 1 base and 4 bases, in that order; junction bases with no gene match: 16. CDR3 size: 20 residues. The CDR3 region has the DNA TGTGCCAGCAGCTTAGTGAGGGGGACAGGGGTATTCAAGCGGAATCAGCCCCAGCATTTT. This encodes CASSLVRGTGVFKRNQPQHF.

The chain combines TRBV5-1 with TRBJ1-1, with a weak D call TRBD1 (6 bases). The ends were cut back, 1 base at V and 1 base at J, with 8 bases in the middle. The CDR3 has 14 amino acids. Germline CDR1 SGHRS, CDR2 YFSETQ. The CDR3: CASSLWTANTEAFF. The DNA for the CDR3 is TGCGCCAGCAGCTTGTGGACAGCGAACACTGAAGCTTTCTTT.

The rearrangement joins TRBV2 to TRBJ1-3; D is possibly TRBD1 (6 bases). The CDR3 loop spans 15 amino acids. The germline V and J ends were trimmed by 4 bases and 2 bases, with 12 bases remaining between them. Germline V gene lookup returns CDR1 SNHLY and CDR2 FYNNEI. The CDR3 DNA follows: TGTGCCAGCAGTGCCACAGGGTTCACTGGAAACACCATATATTTT. This sequence encodes CASSATGFTGNTIYF. The full variable domain, its missing parts supplied by reference TRBV2 and TRBJ1-3, is EPEVTQTPSHQVTQMGQEVILRCVPISNHLYFYWYRQILGQKVEFLVSFYNNEISEKSEIFDDQFSVERPDGSNFTLKIRSTKLEDSAMYFCASSATGFTGNTIYFGEGSWLTVV.

This CDR3 reads CASSIDRQGAYEQYF. CDR3 nucleotides: TGTGCCAGTAGTATAGATCGGCAGGGGGCCTACGAGCAGTACTTC. This chain connects TRBV19 to TRBJ2-7; the match to TRBD1 covers 7 bases. V lost 0 bases to trimming and J lost 2 bases; unmatched junction nucleotides: 4. The CDR3 has 15 amino acids. CDR1 is LNHDA, CDR2 SQIVND, per germline (reference sequence).

This clone was picked up a small number of times. The chain recombines TRBV20-1 with TRBJ1-1; D is possibly TRBD1 (5 bases). V was pared by 6 bases and J by 4 bases, with 9 bases between. CDR3 length equals 11 residues. Germline loops: CDR1 DFQATT, CDR2 SNEGSKA (reference sequence). The CDR3 region is CSAYRGTEAFF. The CDR3 coding sequence is TGCAGTGCGTATAGGGGCACTGAAGCTTTCTTT.

The genes are TRBV28 and TRBJ1-5; 7 bases agree with TRBD1. Germline V gene lookup returns CDR1 MDHEN and CDR2 SYDVKM. After removal of 2 bases from V and 0 bases from J, the junction contained 7 bases not matched to a gene. This CDR3 has 17 amino acids. The CDR3 bases are TGTGCCAGCAGTTTAGGGACAGTTCTATATAGCAATCAGCCCCAGCATTTT. It specifies CASSLGTVLYSNQPQHF.

The chain couples TRBV10-2 to TRBJ1-2, with 11 bases identical to TRBD1. This CDR3 is built from 15 residues. Germline values: CDR1 WSHSY, CDR2 SAAADI. J lost 4 bases, V lost 3 bases, and 4 bases had no gene match. CDR3 residues: CASSDSGQGGYGYTF. CDR3 nucleotides: TGCGCCAGCAGTGACTCGGGACAGGGGGGCTATGGCTACACCTTC.

The CDR3 reads CASSLAPPRYDSGNTIYF. In DNA, the CDR3 is TGTGCCAGCAGCTTAGCACCTCCCAGGTACGACTCTGGAAACACCATATATTTT. The chain employs TRBV7-9 and TRBJ1-3; D call uncertain. The V end was cut by 0 bases, the J end by 0 bases, with 15 bases between. The CDR3 is 18 amino acids. Germline CDR1 reads SEHNR; CDR2 reads FQNEAQ (reference sequence).

The chain is built from TRBV30 and TRBJ2-5; 10 bases agree with TRBD2. This CDR3 comprises 15 residues. V shed 2 bases and J 5 bases; nucleotides not matched to a gene: 8. Germline loops: CDR1 GTSNPN, CDR2 SVGIG (reference sequence). The CDR3 protein is CAWSQSSGRTETQYF. CDR3 DNA sequence: TGTGCCTGGAGTCAAAGTAGCGGGAGGACGGAGACCCAGTACTTC.

Written as DNA, the CDR3 is TGTGCCAGCAGCTTAGTTCGGGGACGGCCGGCTGTGTCCCAGTACTTC. It is translated as CASSLVRGRPAVSQYF. V gene TRBV7-4 combines with J gene TRBJ2-5; D might be TRBD1 or TRBD2, each matching 5 bases. The ends were cut back, 1 base at V and 9 bases at J, with 21 bases in the middle. This CDR3 spans 16 amino acids. Looked up from germline, CDR1 is SGHVT and CDR2 is SQSDAQ.

The chain employs TRBV21-1 and TRBJ1-5. TRBV21-1 is a pseudogene. This CDR3 comprises 16 residues. CDR3: CASSAGPMRLNQPQHF. As DNA, the CDR3 is TGTGCCAGCAGCGCAGGCCCGATGAGACTGAATCAGCCCCAGCATTTT.

The V gene is TRBV28, the J gene TRBJ2-7, with 9 bases aligning to TRBD1. The CDR3 length is 20 residues. Per the germline V gene, CDR1 is MDHEN and CDR2 is SYDVKM. V shed 3 bases and J 2 bases; nucleotides not matched to a gene: 20. In nucleotides, the CDR3 is TGTGCCAGCAGTTTCCTGACAGGGGGTAACAAAATTGGGCAAACCTACGAGCAGTACTTC. Protein product: CASSFLTGGNKIGQTYEQYF.

V usage is TRBV7-9 and J usage is TRBJ2-1; TRBD1 aligns across 7 bases. Germline-derived CDR1 and CDR2 are SEHNR and FQNEAQ (reference sequence). This CDR3 is built from 19 residues. The junction had 23 bases not matched to a gene; V was cut back by 8 bases and J by 4 bases. CDR3 bases: TGTGCCAGCGCCAGCGGATTACCGCCGGGACAGCGAAATTACAATGAGCAGTTCTTC. As protein: CASASGLPPGQRNYNEQFF.

The genes are TRBV27 and TRBJ2-2; no firm D call. This CDR3 region has 14 residues. CDR1 and CDR2 from the germline V gene are MNHEY and SMNVEV (reference sequence). Trimming removed 6 bases at V and 8 bases at J, with 16 bases between. CDR3 nucleotides: TGTGCCAGCAGCCTGGGCTTTCCTAATGGGGAGCTGTTTTTT. Its protein is CASSLGFPNGELFF.

This clone was counted a single time. The genes are TRBV28 and TRBJ2-3; 7 bases are shared with TRBD2. With 5 bases clipped from V and 3 bases from J, the junction kept 11 bases outside the gene matches. Germline loops: CDR1 MDHEN, CDR2 SYDVKM. CDR3 length: 16 amino acids. CDR3 protein: CASSPLAVPSTDTQYF. The CDR3 DNA is TGTGCCAGCAGTCCCCTAGCGGTCCCCAGTACAGATACGCAGTATTTT.

In DNA form, the CDR3 reads TGTGCCAGCAGCTTTTCACCGGACAGGGACGAGCAGTACTTC. Translation: CASSFSPDRDEQYF. V and J are TRBV27 and TRBJ2-7, with TRBD1 matching over 8 bases. V trimming: 6 bases; J trimming: 5 bases; junction bases outside the gene matches: 9. The CDR3 is 14 residues long. The germline V gene has CDR1 MNHEY and CDR2 SMNVEV (reference sequence).

V and J are TRBV14 and TRBJ1-1; perhaps TRBD1 as D (5 bases). Germline CDR1 SGHDN, CDR2 FVKESK. The CDR3 consists of 14 residues. Trimming removed 6 bases at V and 4 bases at J, with 15 bases between. The DNA for the CDR3 is TGTGCCAGCAGTCTGGAGGGGAAGAGCACTGAAGCTTTCTTT. It is translated as CASSLEGKSTEAFF.